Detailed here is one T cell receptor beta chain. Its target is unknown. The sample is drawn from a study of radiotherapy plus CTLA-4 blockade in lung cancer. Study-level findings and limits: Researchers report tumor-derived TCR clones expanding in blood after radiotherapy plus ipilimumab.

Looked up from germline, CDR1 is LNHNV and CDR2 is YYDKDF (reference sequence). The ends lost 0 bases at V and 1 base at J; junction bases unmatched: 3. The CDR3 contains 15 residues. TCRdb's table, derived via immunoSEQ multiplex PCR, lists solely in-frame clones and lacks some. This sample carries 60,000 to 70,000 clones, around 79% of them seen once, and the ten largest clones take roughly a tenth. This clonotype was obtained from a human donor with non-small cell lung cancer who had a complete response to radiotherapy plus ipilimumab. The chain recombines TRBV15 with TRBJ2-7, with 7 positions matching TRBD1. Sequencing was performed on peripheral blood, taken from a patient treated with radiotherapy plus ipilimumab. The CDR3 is CATSREQGISYEQYV. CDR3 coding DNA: TGTGCCACCAGCAGAGAACAGGGGATTTCCTACGAGCAGTACGTC.